This T cell receptor (beta chain) was captured by sequencing in a study of blood T cell repertoires in COVID-19. TCRdb keeps only in-frame clones here, not all; method: immunoSEQ multiplex PCR. The table has about 340,000 clones, under 95% seen once. With 0 bases removed from V and 6 bases from J, the gap between germline ends came to 20 bases. The germline CDR1 and CDR2 sequences are LGHDT and YNNKEL (reference sequence). The CDR3 loop spans 18 amino acids. Specimen: peripheral blood. The chain employs TRBV3-1 (or the pseudogene TRBV3-2) and TRBJ2-2; TRBD2 might be the D (7 bases). This sequence originates from a woman aged 18-29 years who had recovered from COVID-19. CDR3 sequence (DNA): TGTGCCAGCAGCCAAGAAGCCAAGGGGGGACTAAGGCCCGGGGAGCTGTTTTTT. Encoded protein: CASSQEAKGGLRPGELFF.